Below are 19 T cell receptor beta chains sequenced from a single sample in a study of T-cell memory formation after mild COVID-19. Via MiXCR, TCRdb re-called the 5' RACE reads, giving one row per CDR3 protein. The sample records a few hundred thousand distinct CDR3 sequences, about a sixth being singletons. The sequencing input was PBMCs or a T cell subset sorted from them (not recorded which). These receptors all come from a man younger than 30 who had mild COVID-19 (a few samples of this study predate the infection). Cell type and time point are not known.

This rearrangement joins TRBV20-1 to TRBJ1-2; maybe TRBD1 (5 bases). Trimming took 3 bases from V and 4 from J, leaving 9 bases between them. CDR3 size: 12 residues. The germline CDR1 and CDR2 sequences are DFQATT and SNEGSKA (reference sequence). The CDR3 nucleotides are TGCAGTGCTAGTATCACAGGCTATGGCTACACCTTC. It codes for CSASITGYGYTF.

The chain's CDR3 is CASSQVPSGGAMYF. Here the CDR3 DNA reads TGCGCCAGCAGCCAAGTACCTAGCGGGGGGGCCATGTATTTT. The genes are TRBV4-1 and TRBJ2-3; 12 bases are shared with TRBD2. Losses at the gene ends were 1 base for V and 14 bases for J; bases not matched to a gene: 7. The CDR3 runs to 14 residues. The germline CDR1 and CDR2 sequences are MGHRA and YSYEKL.

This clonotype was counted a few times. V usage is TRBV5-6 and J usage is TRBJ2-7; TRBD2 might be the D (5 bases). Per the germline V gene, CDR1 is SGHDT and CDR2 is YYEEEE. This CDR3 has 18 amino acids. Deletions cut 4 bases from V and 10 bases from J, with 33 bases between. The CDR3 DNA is TGTGCCAGCAGCAACACCCTCCTCCAGTCCAGGCCCGGGGAAGGCCAGTACTTC. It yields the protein CASSNTLLQSRPGEGQYF.

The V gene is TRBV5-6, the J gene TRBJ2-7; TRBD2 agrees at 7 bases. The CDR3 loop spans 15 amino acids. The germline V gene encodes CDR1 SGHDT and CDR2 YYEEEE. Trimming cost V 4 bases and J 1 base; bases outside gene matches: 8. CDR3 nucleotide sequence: TGTGCCAGCAGCCTTCGCCCGGGAGGATCCTACGAGCAGTACGTC. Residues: CASSLRPGGSYEQYV.

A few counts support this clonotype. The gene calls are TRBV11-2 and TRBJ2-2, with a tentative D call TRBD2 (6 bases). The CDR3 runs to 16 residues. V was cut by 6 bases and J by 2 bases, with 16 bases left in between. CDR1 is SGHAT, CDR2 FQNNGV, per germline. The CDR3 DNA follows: TGTGCCAGCAGTTCACGCACTAGCAGAAACACCGGGGAGCTGTTTTTT. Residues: CASSSRTSRNTGELFF.

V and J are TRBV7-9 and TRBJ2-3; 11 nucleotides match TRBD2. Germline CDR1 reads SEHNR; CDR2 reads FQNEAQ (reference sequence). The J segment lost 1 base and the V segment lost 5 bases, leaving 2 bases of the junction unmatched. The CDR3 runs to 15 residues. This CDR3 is CASSGTSGRTDTQYF. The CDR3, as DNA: TGTGCCAGCAGCGGGACTAGCGGACGCACAGATACGCAGTATTTT. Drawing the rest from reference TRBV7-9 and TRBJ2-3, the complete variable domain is DTGVSQNPRHKITKRGQNVTFRCDPISEHNRLYWYRQTLGQGPEFLTYFQNEAQLEKSRLLSDRFSAERPKGSFSTLEIQRTEQGDSAMYLCASSGTSGRTDTQYFGPGTRLTVL.

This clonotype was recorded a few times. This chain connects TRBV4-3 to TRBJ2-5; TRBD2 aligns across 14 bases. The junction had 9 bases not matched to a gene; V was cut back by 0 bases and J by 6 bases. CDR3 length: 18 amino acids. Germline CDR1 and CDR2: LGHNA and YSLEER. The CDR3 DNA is TGCGCCAGCAGCCAAGATGTGGGGACTAGCGGGGGAGGAAAGACCCAGTACTTC. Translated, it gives CASSQDVGTSGGGKTQYF.

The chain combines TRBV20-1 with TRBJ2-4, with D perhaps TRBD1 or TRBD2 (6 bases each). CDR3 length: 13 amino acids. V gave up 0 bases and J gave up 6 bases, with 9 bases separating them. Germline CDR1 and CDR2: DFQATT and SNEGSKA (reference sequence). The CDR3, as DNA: TGCAGTGCTAGAGATCGGGGGCCAAACATTCAGTACTTC. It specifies CSARDRGPNIQYF.

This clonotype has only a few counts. CDR3 nucleotide sequence: TGTGCCAGCAGTCGCCTCGGACTAGCGGGGTTCAATGAGCAGTTCTTC. It codes for CASSRLGLAGFNEQFF. This chain connects TRBV12-3 or TRBV12-4 to TRBJ2-1; the match to TRBD2 covers 12 bases. Losses at the gene ends were 5 bases for V and 6 bases for J; bases not matched to a gene: 8. This CDR3 is 16 amino acids long.

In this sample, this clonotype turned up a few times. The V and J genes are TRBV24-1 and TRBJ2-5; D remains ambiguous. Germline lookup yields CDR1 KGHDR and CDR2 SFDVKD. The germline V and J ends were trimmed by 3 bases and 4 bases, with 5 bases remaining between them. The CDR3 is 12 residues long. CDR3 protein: CATSDPGETQYF. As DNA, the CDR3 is TGTGCCACCAGTGATCCCGGAGAGACCCAGTACTTC.

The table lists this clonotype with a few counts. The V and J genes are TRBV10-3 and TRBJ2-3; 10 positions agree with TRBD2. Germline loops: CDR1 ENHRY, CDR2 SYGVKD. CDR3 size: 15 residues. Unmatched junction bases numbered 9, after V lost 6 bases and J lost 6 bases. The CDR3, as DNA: TGTGCCATCAGCACCCCTAGCGGGGGTATCGATACGCAGTATTTT. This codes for CAISTPSGGIDTQYF.

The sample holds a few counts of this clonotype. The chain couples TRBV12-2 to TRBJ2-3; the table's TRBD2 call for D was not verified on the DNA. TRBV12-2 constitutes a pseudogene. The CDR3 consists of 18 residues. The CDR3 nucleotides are TGTGCAAGTCGCTCACACTCGGGGCTAGCGGGGACCACAGATACGCAGTATTTT. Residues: CASRSHSGLAGTTDTQYF.

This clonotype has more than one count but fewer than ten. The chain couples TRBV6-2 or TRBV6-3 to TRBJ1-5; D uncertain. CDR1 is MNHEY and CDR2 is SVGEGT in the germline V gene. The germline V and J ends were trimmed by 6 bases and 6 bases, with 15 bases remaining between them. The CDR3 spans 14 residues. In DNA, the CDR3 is TGTGCCAGCAGCCCTACGAAAGGAGTTCAGCCCCAGCATTTT. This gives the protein CASSPTKGVQPQHF.

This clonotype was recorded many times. The chain's CDR3 is CASSLVGGNTNQPQHF. Here the CDR3 DNA reads TGTGCCAGCAGCTTAGTTGGGGGAAACACCAATCAGCCCCAGCATTTT. The chain links TRBV7-2 to TRBJ1-5; TRBD1 is a possible D gene (5 bases). Trimming removed 1 base from V and 3 bases from J, with 13 bases in between. Germline CDR1 is SGHTA and CDR2 is FQGNSA. The CDR3 covers 16 residues.

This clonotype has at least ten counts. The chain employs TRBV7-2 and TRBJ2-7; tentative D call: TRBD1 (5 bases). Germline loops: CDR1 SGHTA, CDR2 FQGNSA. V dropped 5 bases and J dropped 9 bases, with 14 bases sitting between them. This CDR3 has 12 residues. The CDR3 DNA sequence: TGTGCCAGCAGCGTAACCCGACAGAGGCAGTACTTC. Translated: CASSVTRQRQYF.

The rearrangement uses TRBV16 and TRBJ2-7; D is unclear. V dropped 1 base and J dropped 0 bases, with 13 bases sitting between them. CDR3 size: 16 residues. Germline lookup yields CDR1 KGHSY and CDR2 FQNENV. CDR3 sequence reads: CASSQWRVGSSYEQYF. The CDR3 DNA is TGTGCCAGCAGCCAATGGCGTGTTGGCAGCTCCTACGAGCAGTACTTC. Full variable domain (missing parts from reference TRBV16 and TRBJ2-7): GEEVAQTPKHLVRGEGQKAKLYCAPIKGHSYVFWYQQVLKNEFKFLISFQNENVFDETGMPKERFSAKCLPNSPCSLEIQATKLEDSAVYFCASSQWRVGSSYEQYFGPGTRLTVT.

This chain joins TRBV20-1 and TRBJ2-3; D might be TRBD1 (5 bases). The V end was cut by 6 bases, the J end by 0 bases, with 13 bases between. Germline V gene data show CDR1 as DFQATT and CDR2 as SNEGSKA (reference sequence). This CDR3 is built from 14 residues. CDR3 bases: TGCAGTGCCACCAGACAGCCTAGCACAGATACGCAGTATTTT. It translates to CSATRQPSTDTQYF.

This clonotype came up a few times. The CDR3 nucleotides are TGCGCCAGCAGCCCGACGCCAGGACAGATAAGCGATACGCAGTATTTT. The encoded protein is CASSPTPGQISDTQYF. The V and J genes are TRBV4-3 and TRBJ2-3; D is possibly TRBD1 (6 bases). The CDR3 is 16 residues long. The germline V and J ends were trimmed by 4 bases and 6 bases, with 20 bases remaining between them. Germline V lookup: CDR1 LGHNA, CDR2 YSLEER.

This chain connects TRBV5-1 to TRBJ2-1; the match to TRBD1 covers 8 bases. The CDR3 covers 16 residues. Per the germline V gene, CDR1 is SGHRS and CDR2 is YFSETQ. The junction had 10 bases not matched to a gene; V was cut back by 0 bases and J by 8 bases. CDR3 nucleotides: TGCGCCAGCAGCTTGGTCCAGGGGGCCGCTAATGATGAGCAGTTCTTC. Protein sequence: CASSLVQGAANDEQFF. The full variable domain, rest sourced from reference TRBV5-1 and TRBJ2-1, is KAGVTQTPRYLIKTRGQQVTLSCSPISGHRSVSWYQQTPGQGLQFLFEYFSETQRNKGNFPGRFSGRQFSNSRSEMNVSTLELGDSALYLCASSLVQGAANDEQFFGPGTRLTVL.